The T cell receptor (beta chain) under discussion was sequenced for a study of T cell repertoires in cytomegalovirus infection. Study background: As its CMV epitopes, the study selected recently identified HLA-C-restricted and well-studied HLA-B-restricted targets. Public TCR beta signature analysis indicated the presence of both CMV infection and matching HLA type.

TCRdb re-called the reads with MiXCR, one entry per CDR3 protein. The data show roughly 500,000 distinct CDR3 sequences, about 44% seen once. The CDR3 sequence is 15 residues long. V gave up 5 bases and J gave up 5 bases, with 18 bases separating them. Germline V gene lookup returns CDR1 MDHEN and CDR2 SYDVKM. As regards this clonotype: Its antigen remains unidentified.

The J gene is TRBJ2-5, the V gene TRBV28; possible D gene TRBD1, 5 bases. This sequence originates from a human donor in good health (CMV status not recorded). Some clones in this sample may be carry-over from other donors' samples. The sequenced sample was cultured PBMCs, obtained from culture after CMV antigen stimulation. CDR3 coding DNA: TGTGCCAGCAGTCTACCACAGGACAACTTGGAGACCCAGTACTTC. Translation gives CASSLPQDNLETQYF.